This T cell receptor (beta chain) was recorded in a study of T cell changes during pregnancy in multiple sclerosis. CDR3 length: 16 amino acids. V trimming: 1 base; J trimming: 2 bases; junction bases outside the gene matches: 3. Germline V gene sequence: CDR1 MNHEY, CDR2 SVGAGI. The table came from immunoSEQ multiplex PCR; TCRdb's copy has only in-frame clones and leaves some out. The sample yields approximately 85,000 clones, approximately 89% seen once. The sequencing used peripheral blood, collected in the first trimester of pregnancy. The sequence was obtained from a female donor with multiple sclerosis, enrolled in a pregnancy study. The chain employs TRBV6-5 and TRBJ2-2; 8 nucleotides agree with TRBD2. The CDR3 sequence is CASSYFAGGNTGELFF. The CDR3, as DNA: TGTGCCAGCAGTTACTTTGCGGGGGGAAACACCGGGGAGCTGTTTTTT.